The entry below describes one T cell receptor beta chain. Its antigen remains undetermined. Base qualities are not provided; no much larger clone lies one nucleotide away. The collaborating institutions used their own protocols to collect whole blood in K2EDTA tubes. For TCRbeta analysis, collaborators shipped samples in one of three forms: frozen whole blood, isolated PBMCs, or DNA extracted from either of those sample types. V is cut back by 4 bases and J by 1 base, with 4 bases in the junction unmatched. CDR1 and CDR2, looked up from the germline V gene, are SGHRS and YFSETQ. The CDR3 runs 14 amino acids, cysteine and phenylalanine included. Only the CDR3 DNA is retained, 42 bases long and in frame from the first base. The record originates from a study of blood T cell repertoires in COVID-19 (dated by TCRdb to 2019 to 2021). Looking at the study overall: Samples from collaborators originated in the United States, Italy and Spain and spanned both the acute and convalescent phases of COVID-19. A de-identified subject ID, COVID-19 status, age in years and sex were almost always included in the sample metadata. Where HLA class I and class II types were available, the types were taken from metadata supplied by the sample provider, not from assay-based typing. The prospective study material was composed of cDNA or gDNA derived from T cells, B-cell-depleted T cells, or PBMCs. The repertoires were released in a freely available public database intended as a resource for research on the immune response to SARS-CoV-2. The dataset comprised deeply sampled blood TCRbeta repertoires from subjects exposed to, actively infected with, or recovered from COVID-19. Samples were obtained from the ongoing ImmuneRACE study (first 160 participants) and from some 1,200 subjects provided by 6 global collaborators. Overall study results and their limits: The quantity of clinical and demographic metadata differed by source and by participant and was supplied without curation.

TCRbeta CDR3 regions were amplified from genomic DNA by means of the immunoSEQ Assay, a bias-controlled multiplex PCR. The paper's processing steps were these. The number of nucleated cells in each sample was estimated by amplification of reference gene primers within the assay. To quantify the absolute abundance of each unique TCRbeta CDR3 rearrangement, sequence reads were collapsed and filtered. Productive Simpson clonality was computed per sample as the square root of Simpson's diversity index over productive rearrangements. Entries here come from immuneACCESS through TCRdb and include only in-frame sequences with V and J called. Some clones fail to appear in such tables; in the studies checked, an unresolved V gene covers under half of the shortfall, and the cause of the remainder is unknown. The V and J calls and clone size are taken from that table; D and trimming were inferred from the DNA. This sample holds approximately 210,000 clones; 89% were observed only once. The ten largest clones capture 4.8% of the sample.

The sequence came from a woman between 40 and 55 years old with acute or convalescent COVID-19. Rearrangement joined TRBV5-1 to TRBJ1-1; a stretch of 7 junction bases matches TRBD1. Sequences were obtained from peripheral blood. The CDR3 sequence is CASSTGQSNTEAFF. At the DNA level, the sequence is TGCGCCAGCAGCACGGGACAGTCGAACACTGAAGCTTTCTTT.